This T cell receptor (beta chain) was found in a study of CD8 T cells in ankylosing spondylitis. A quantitative 5'-RACE method, one with molecular barcodes, was used to make TCR beta libraries. TCRdb recomputed calls from the 5' RACE reads with MiXCR, one row per CDR3 protein. This sample carries some 130,000 distinct CDR3 sequences, around 13% of them seen once, and the ten largest clones take roughly 3%. General study findings and limits: Characteristic of ankylosing spondylitis blood, it appeared, was a TCR beta motif comprising roughly 8 highly homologous variants. A number of the motif variants had already been described in reactive arthritis synovial fluid and blood.

The J segment lost 6 bases and the V segment lost 5 bases, leaving 5 bases of the junction unmatched. This CDR3 has 14 residues. The germline gives CDR1 MDHEN, CDR2 SYDVKM. This clonotype was seen a few times. Its target is unknown. The chain couples TRBV28 to TRBJ1-5; 9 positions match TRBD1. This receptor was taken from a female donor with ankylosing spondylitis or in good health (not recorded which). The sample was blood, either unsorted or a sorted T cell fraction (not recorded which). This CDR3 is CASSLQGAPQPQHF. The CDR3 DNA follows: TGTGCCAGCAGTCTACAGGGGGCCCCTCAGCCCCAGCATTTT.